These T cell receptor beta chains were read from a single sample in a study of OX40 agonist ivuxolimab in advanced cancers. Only in-frame clones appear in the TCRdb table, and some are missing; sequencing was by immunoSEQ multiplex PCR. The sample carries some 80,000 clones, more than 90% recorded once. Sequenced material: CD4+ or CD8+ T cells sorted from blood, taken in a trial of the OX40 agonist ivuxolimab. All receptors derive from an adult with an advanced solid tumor such as melanoma, head and neck, liver or kidney cancer. CDR3s include the opening cysteine and the closing phenylalanine or tryptophan. The order of the fields is J gene, V gene, D gene, clone size, CDR3 protein, CDR3 DNA. A D gene is named only where the DNA matches it firmly. Clone size, where shown, is once, few, many, or a class for clones that have expanded.

J gene: TRBJ2-1
V gene: TRBV7-9
D gene: .
clone size: .
CDR3 protein: CASSSRLNRQFF
CDR3 DNA: TGTGCCAGCAGCTCCAGACTGAACCGGCAGTTCTTC

J gene: TRBJ2-5
V gene: TRBV19
D gene: .
clone size: .
CDR3 protein: CASSIRGNPGETQYF
CDR3 DNA: TGTGCCAGTAGTATCCGGGGCAACCCCGGGGAGACCCAGTACTTC

J gene: TRBJ2-7
V gene: TRBV6-5
D gene: .
clone size: .
CDR3 protein: CASSSQGIPYEQYF
CDR3 DNA: TGTGCCAGCAGTTCTCAGGGAATCCCCTACGAGCAGTACTTC

J gene: TRBJ2-3
V gene: TRBV6-5
D gene: TRBD2
clone size: .
CDR3 protein: CASSLAGGPYTQYF
CDR3 DNA: TGTGCCAGCAGTTTAGCGGGAGGGCCCTATACGCAGTATTTT

J gene: TRBJ2-1
V gene: TRBV27
D gene: .
clone size: .
CDR3 protein: CASSRTLGRRGVAGQFF
CDR3 DNA: TGTGCCAGCAGTAGGACCCTCGGGCGGAGGGGGGTGGCTGGGCAGTTCTTC

J gene: TRBJ2-5
V gene: TRBV20-1
D gene: .
clone size: .
CDR3 protein: CSARAAETQYF
CDR3 DNA: TGCAGTGCTAGAGCCGCTGAGACCCAGTACTTC

J gene: TRBJ2-5
V gene: TRBV5-1
D gene: TRBD1
clone size: .
CDR3 protein: CASSTGTAYQETQYF
CDR3 DNA: TGCGCCAGCAGCACCGGGACAGCGTACCAAGAGACCCAGTACTTC

J gene: TRBJ2-7
V gene: TRBV5-1
D gene: .
clone size: .
CDR3 protein: CASSLGWQVSYEQYF
CDR3 DNA: TGCGCCAGCAGCTTGGGGTGGCAGGTCTCCTACGAGCAGTACTTC

J gene: TRBJ2-7
V gene: TRBV9
D gene: TRBD1
clone size: once
CDR3 protein: CASSVTTGVDEQYF
CDR3 DNA: TGTGCCAGCAGCGTAACGACAGGGGTCGACGAGCAGTACTTC

J gene: TRBJ2-2
V gene: TRBV5-1
D gene: .
clone size: once
CDR3 protein: CASSPGGSNTGELFF
CDR3 DNA: TGCGCCAGCAGCCCTGGCGGATCGAACACCGGGGAGCTGTTTTTT

J gene: TRBJ1-3
V gene: TRBV6-1
D gene: .
clone size: .
CDR3 protein: CASSEALRIQAGNTIYF
CDR3 DNA: TGTGCCAGCAGTGAAGCATTGAGAATACAGGCGGGAAACACCATATATTTT

J gene: TRBJ2-7
V gene: TRBV28
D gene: .
clone size: .
CDR3 protein: CASSTSYEQYF
CDR3 DNA: TGTGCCAGCAGTACCTCCTACGAGCAGTACTTC

J gene: TRBJ2-1
V gene: TRBV11-2
D gene: .
clone size: .
CDR3 protein: CASSLFVSAGENEQFF
CDR3 DNA: TGTGCCAGCAGCTTATTTGTCTCGGCTGGGGAAAATGAGCAGTTCTTC

J gene: TRBJ2-3
V gene: TRBV6-4
D gene: .
clone size: .
CDR3 protein: CASRDSSSTDTQYF
CDR3 DNA: TGTGCCAGCAGGGACTCGTCTAGCACAGATACGCAGTATTTT

J gene: TRBJ2-7
V gene: TRBV10-3
D gene: TRBD2
clone size: .
CDR3 protein: CAISGTSGRTYEQYF
CDR3 DNA: TGTGCCATCAGCGGGACTAGCGGGAGGACCTACGAGCAGTACTTC

J gene: TRBJ2-7
V gene: TRBV4-2
D gene: .
clone size: .
CDR3 protein: CASSQDYTSRLYEQYF
CDR3 DNA: TGTGCCAGCAGCCAAGATTACACTAGCAGGCTCTACGAGCAGTACTTC

J gene: TRBJ2-2
V gene: TRBV7-3
D gene: TRBD2
clone size: .
CDR3 protein: CASSLIGSSGRGTGELFF
CDR3 DNA: TGTGCCAGCAGCTTAATAGGGTCTAGCGGGAGAGGTACCGGGGAGCTGTTTTTT

J gene: TRBJ2-7
V gene: TRBV2
D gene: TRBD1
clone size: .
CDR3 protein: CASSKDRYSYEQYF
CDR3 DNA: TGTGCCAGCAGTAAGGACAGGTACTCCTACGAGCAGTACTTC

J gene: TRBJ2-2
V gene: TRBV7-3
D gene: .
clone size: .
CDR3 protein: CASSSAPTGELFF
CDR3 DNA: TGTGCCAGCAGCTCAGCGCCTACCGGGGAGCTGTTTTTT

J gene: TRBJ2-2
V gene: TRBV7-2
D gene: TRBD2
clone size: .
CDR3 protein: CASSRRTSGNTGELFF
CDR3 DNA: TGTGCCAGCAGCCGTAGGACTAGCGGGAACACCGGGGAGCTGTTTTTT

J gene: TRBJ2-3
V gene: TRBV2
D gene: .
clone size: .
CDR3 protein: CASSGLAVSTDTQYF
CDR3 DNA: TGTGCCAGCAGTGGTCTGGCAGTTAGCACAGATACGCAGTATTTT

J gene: TRBJ2-2
V gene: TRBV6-1
D gene: .
clone size: .
CDR3 protein: CASSQRGKGGELFF
CDR3 DNA: TGTGCCAGCAGTCAACGCGGGAAGGGCGGGGAGCTGTTTTTT

J gene: TRBJ2-7
V gene: TRBV7-2
D gene: .
clone size: .
CDR3 protein: CASSLTGYSSYEQYF
CDR3 DNA: TGTGCCAGCAGCTTGACTGGTTATAGCTCCTACGAGCAGTACTTC

J gene: TRBJ2-7
V gene: TRBV6-1
D gene: TRBD2
clone size: .
CDR3 protein: CASSRLAGGYEQYF
CDR3 DNA: TGTGCCAGCAGCCGACTAGCGGGAGGCTACGAGCAGTACTTC

J gene: TRBJ2-7
V gene: TRBV2
D gene: TRBD1
clone size: .
CDR3 protein: CASTQDRGHEQYF
CDR3 DNA: TGTGCCAGCACCCAGGACAGGGGACACGAGCAGTACTTC

J gene: TRBJ2-1
V gene: TRBV9
D gene: .
clone size: .
CDR3 protein: CASQGGEYNEQFF
CDR3 DNA: TGTGCCAGTCAAGGGGGGGAATACAATGAGCAGTTCTTC

J gene: TRBJ2-1
V gene: TRBV7-2
D gene: .
clone size: .
CDR3 protein: CASSLVPSPYNEQFF
CDR3 DNA: TGTGCCAGCAGCTTAGTACCCAGCCCCTACAATGAGCAGTTCTTC

J gene: TRBJ1-1
V gene: TRBV4-1
D gene: .
clone size: .
CDR3 protein: CASSPSGRERGAFF
CDR3 DNA: TGCGCCAGCAGCCCGTCAGGCCGGGAGCGAGGGGCTTTCTTT

J gene: TRBJ1-4
V gene: TRBV7-9
D gene: TRBD1
clone size: .
CDR3 protein: CASSGRGQTNEKLFF
CDR3 DNA: TGTGCCAGCAGCGGGAGGGGACAGACTAATGAAAAACTGTTTTTT

J gene: TRBJ1-2
V gene: TRBV5-6
D gene: TRBD1
clone size: .
CDR3 protein: CASSSQTGGYGYTF
CDR3 DNA: TGTGCCAGCAGCTCCCAAACAGGGGGGTATGGCTACACCTTC

J gene: TRBJ1-1
V gene: TRBV27
D gene: TRBD1
clone size: once
CDR3 protein: CASSFREQGARGEAFF
CDR3 DNA: TGTGCCAGCAGTTTTCGGGAGCAGGGGGCTAGGGGTGAAGCTTTCTTT

J gene: TRBJ2-3
V gene: TRBV7-2
D gene: .
clone size: .
CDR3 protein: CASKADPTDTQYF
CDR3 DNA: TGTGCCAGCAAGGCAGACCCCACAGATACGCAGTATTTT

J gene: TRBJ2-1
V gene: TRBV29-1
D gene: .
clone size: .
CDR3 protein: CSVVSYNEQFF
CDR3 DNA: TGCAGCGTCGTCTCGTACAATGAGCAGTTCTTC

J gene: TRBJ1-1
V gene: TRBV5-1
D gene: .
clone size: .
CDR3 protein: CASSSDLNTEAFF
CDR3 DNA: TGCGCCAGCAGCTCGGATTTGAACACTGAAGCTTTCTTT

J gene: TRBJ2-4
V gene: TRBV7-8
D gene: TRBD1
clone size: .
CDR3 protein: CASSLGTGTNIQYF
CDR3 DNA: TGTGCCAGCAGCTTAGGGACAGGGACGAACATTCAGTACTTC

J gene: TRBJ1-1
V gene: TRBV6-5
D gene: .
clone size: few
CDR3 protein: CAVFPGTSNTEAFF
CDR3 DNA: TGTGCCGTATTTCCGGGGACAAGTAACACTGAAGCTTTCTTT

J gene: TRBJ2-3
V gene: TRBV7-7
D gene: TRBD2
clone size: .
CDR3 protein: CASSLGTSGRIDTQYF
CDR3 DNA: TGTGCTAGCAGCTTAGGAACTAGCGGGAGAATAGATACGCAGTATTTT

J gene: TRBJ2-7
V gene: TRBV30
D gene: TRBD2
clone size: .
CDR3 protein: CAWSVSSGRYEQYF
CDR3 DNA: TGTGCCTGGAGTGTATCTAGCGGGCGCTACGAGCAGTACTTC

J gene: TRBJ2-7
V gene: TRBV28
D gene: .
clone size: .
CDR3 protein: CASSKTSYEQYF
CDR3 DNA: TGTGCCAGCAGCAAGACCTCCTACGAGCAGTACTTC

J gene: TRBJ1-3
V gene: TRBV6-5
D gene: TRBD1
clone size: .
CDR3 protein: CASSEDRVLGTIYF
CDR3 DNA: TGTGCCAGCAGTGAGGACAGGGTACTCGGCACCATATATTTT

J gene: TRBJ2-7
V gene: TRBV6-5
D gene: TRBD2
clone size: .
CDR3 protein: CASSHYRGGAYEQYF
CDR3 DNA: TGTGCCAGCAGCCACTACCGGGGGGGCGCCTACGAGCAGTACTTC

J gene: TRBJ1-1
V gene: TRBV6-6
D gene: .
clone size: few
CDR3 protein: CASRQWVAFF
CDR3 DNA: TGTGCCAGCAGACAGTGGGTAGCTTTCTTT

J gene: TRBJ2-6
V gene: TRBV7-2
D gene: .
clone size: .
CDR3 protein: CASSLSASGANVLTF
CDR3 DNA: TGTGCCAGCAGCTTAAGCGCCTCTGGGGCCAACGTCCTGACTTTC

J gene: TRBJ2-7
V gene: TRBV11-3
D gene: TRBD2
clone size: .
CDR3 protein: CASSFLAGGQYF
CDR3 DNA: TGTGCCAGCAGCTTTCTAGCGGGAGGACAGTACTTC